The clone carrying this TCR beta chain was observed many times. Its target is not known. The sample comes from a study of tumor-infiltrating lymphocytes in primary liver carcinoma. Overall study context: The study reported T1-T3 N0M0 tumors spanning 4.2 to 10 cm. General observations from the study: Tumor-adjacent and tumor-blood pairs showed less overlap than tumor region pairs. Because of bulk unsorted sampling, CD4+ and CD8+ repertoires were not subjected to comparison. Tumor samples exhibited a significantly greater top-250-clone fraction than blood samples (p = 0.039).

TCR beta cDNA was prepared out of 500 ng total RNA by means of a constant-region primer. Libraries covering TCR beta were generated through three nested multiplex PCR rounds (using a slightly modified ARM-PCR). TRBV1-TRBV30 forward and Cbeta reverse primers drove the first two roughly 10-cycle rounds. In TCRdb, the multiplex PCR reads were re-called with MiXCR into one record per CDR3 protein. The table shows nearly 200,000 distinct CDR3 sequences, with roughly 61% occurring only once. Looked up from germline, CDR1 is SGHAT and CDR2 is FQNNGV. CDR3 length equals 18 residues. J was trimmed by 0 bases and V by 1 base; bases with no gene match: 7. In addition to blood RNA drawn from unsorted whole blood, germline DNA was extracted.

This TCR was sampled from an older woman with primary liver carcinoma and hepatitis B virus infection. What was sequenced was peripheral blood. The V gene is TRBV11-2, the J gene TRBJ2-7, with 12 bases that match TRBD2. The CDR3 region is CASSLVSATSGSSYEQYF. CDR3 bases: TGTGCCAGCAGCTTAGTGTCGGCGACTAGCGGGAGCTCCTACGAGCAGTACTTC. Using reference TRBV11-2 and TRBJ2-7 for the parts outside the CDR3, the full variable domain is EAGVAQSPRYKIIEKRQSVAFWCNPISGHATLYWYQQILGQGPKLLIQFQNNGVVDDSQLPKDRFSAERLKGVDSTLKIQPAKLEDSAVYLCASSLVSATSGSSYEQYFGPGTRLTVT.